This T cell receptor beta chain was profiled in a study of spatial heterogeneity in lung cancer. Overall study results and limits: In blood, ubiquitous expanded tumor TCRs appeared more at resection than follow-up.

Unique molecular identifiers tagged every individual TCR cDNA molecule. One entry per CDR3 protein, called by TCRdb with MiXCR from the 5' RACE reads. The top ten clones hold about 13% of a sample with fewer than 55,000 distinct CDR3 sequences, less than 9% of them seen once. Noted time point: sample taken at primary tumor resection. Unsorted tumor, nontumor lung tissue or cryopreserved PBMC supplied the whole RNA. A total of approximately 75 untreated early-stage non-small cell lung cancer patients served as donors. This clonotype has a count of ten or more. Its target is unknown. The V gene lost 5 bases and the J gene lost 4 bases, with 9 bases spanning the gap. Germline V gene lookup returns CDR1 PRHDT and CDR2 FYEKMQ (reference sequence). There are 12 residues in the CDR3.

This clonotype originated in a female donor with early-stage non-small cell lung cancer. Sequencing was performed on PBMCs, taken at surgery. The rearrangement links TRBV13 to TRBJ2-7; D is unresolved. CDR3 bases: TGTGCCAGCAGCAGGTGGGGATACGAGCAGTACTTC. Its protein product is CASSRWGYEQYF.